A selection of T cell receptor beta chains follows, all from one sample in a study of human versus mouse CDR3 diversity and MHC coevolution. TCRdb's table, derived via immunoSEQ multiplex PCR, lists solely in-frame clones and lacks some. This sample yields tens of thousands of clones, of which roughly 93% are seen a single time; around 1.5% belongs to the top ten. The material sequenced was naive CD4+ T cells from blood. These TCRs come from a person between 25 and 69 years old in good health. The CDR3 runs from the conserved cysteine through the conserved F or W. A D gene is named only where the DNA matches it firmly. Size is stated for part of the rows, as once, few or many counts, or as a class when the clone is expanded.

v_call: TRBV5-4
d_call: TRBD1
j_call: TRBJ2-7
clone_size: .
cdr3_length: 13
cdr3_aa: CASSETGVREQYF
cdr3_nt: TGTGCCAGCAGCGAGACAGGGGTGCGGGAGCAGTACTTC

v_call: TRBV18
d_call: TRBD1
j_call: TRBJ2-7
clone_size: .
cdr3_length: 18
cdr3_aa: CASSPLSRTGRGKYEQYF
cdr3_nt: TGTGCCAGCTCACCTCTTTCCCGGACAGGGAGAGGGAAATACGAGCAGTACTTC

v_call: TRBV11-2
d_call: .
j_call: TRBJ2-7
clone_size: .
cdr3_length: 15
cdr3_aa: CASSRRGGQGYEQYF
cdr3_nt: TGTGCCAGCAGTCGGAGGGGTGGGCAGGGCTACGAGCAGTACTTC

v_call: TRBV4-3
d_call: TRBD2
j_call: TRBJ2-1
clone_size: .
cdr3_length: 15
cdr3_aa: CASSQGLAGNNEQFF
cdr3_nt: TGCGCCAGCAGCCAAGGGCTAGCGGGGAACAATGAGCAGTTCTTC

v_call: TRBV5-1
d_call: TRBD1
j_call: TRBJ2-2
clone_size: .
cdr3_length: 16
cdr3_aa: CASSFLTGTDTGELFF
cdr3_nt: TGCGCCAGCAGCTTCCTCACCGGGACAGACACCGGGGAGCTGTTTTTT

v_call: TRBV5-1
d_call: TRBD2
j_call: TRBJ2-2
clone_size: .
cdr3_length: 14
cdr3_aa: CASGLAGVAGELFF
cdr3_nt: TGCGCCAGCGGGTTAGCGGGAGTGGCCGGGGAGCTGTTTTTT

v_call: TRBV30
d_call: TRBD2
j_call: TRBJ2-1
clone_size: .
cdr3_length: 15
cdr3_aa: CAWSLPGGWRNEQFF
cdr3_nt: TGTGCCTGGAGTCTCCCGGGGGGATGGAGAAATGAGCAGTTCTTC

v_call: TRBV2
d_call: .
j_call: TRBJ2-3
clone_size: .
cdr3_length: 16
cdr3_aa: CASSEAPGLSTDTQYF
cdr3_nt: TGTGCCAGCAGTGAAGCGCCGGGACTCAGCACAGATACGCAGTATTTT

v_call: TRBV5-1
d_call: TRBD1
j_call: TRBJ1-2
clone_size: .
cdr3_length: 13
cdr3_aa: CASSLTGAGGYTF
cdr3_nt: TGCGCCAGCAGCTTGACAGGGGCCGGTGGCTACACCTTC

v_call: TRBV6-5
d_call: TRBD1
j_call: TRBJ2-7
clone_size: .
cdr3_length: 14
cdr3_aa: CASSHGTGVYEQYF
cdr3_nt: TGTGCCAGCAGTCACGGGACAGGGGTTTACGAGCAGTACTTC

v_call: TRBV7-2
d_call: .
j_call: TRBJ2-2
clone_size: .
cdr3_length: 13
cdr3_aa: CASSRSGTGELFF
cdr3_nt: TGTGCCAGCAGTAGAAGCGGGACCGGGGAGCTGTTTTTT

v_call: TRBV28
d_call: .
j_call: TRBJ2-2
clone_size: .
cdr3_length: 14
cdr3_aa: CASSSPANTGELFF
cdr3_nt: TGTGCCAGCAGTTCCCCCGCGAACACCGGGGAGCTGTTTTTT

v_call: TRBV30
d_call: TRBD2
j_call: TRBJ2-1
clone_size: .
cdr3_length: 15
cdr3_aa: CAWKRTSGSPDEQFF
cdr3_nt: TGTGCCTGGAAGCGGACTAGCGGGAGTCCCGATGAGCAGTTCTTC

v_call: TRBV18
d_call: .
j_call: TRBJ1-1
clone_size: few
cdr3_length: 15
cdr3_aa: CASSLDRTPRTEAFF
cdr3_nt: TGTGCCAGCTCACTTGACAGGACCCCGCGGACTGAAGCTTTCTTT

v_call: TRBV25-1
d_call: .
j_call: TRBJ2-7
clone_size: .
cdr3_length: 10
cdr3_aa: CASSVSEQYF
cdr3_nt: TGTGCCAGCAGTGTCAGTGAGCAGTACTTC

v_call: TRBV7-2
d_call: .
j_call: TRBJ1-5
clone_size: .
cdr3_length: 14
cdr3_aa: CASSFSTANQPQHF
cdr3_nt: TGTGCCAGCAGCTTCTCGACAGCAAATCAGCCCCAGCATTTT

v_call: TRBV6-1
d_call: .
j_call: TRBJ1-1
clone_size: .
cdr3_length: 14
cdr3_aa: CASSTTPEGTEAFF
cdr3_nt: TGTGCCAGCAGTACGACGCCGGAGGGGACTGAAGCTTTCTTT

v_call: TRBV5-1
d_call: TRBD1
j_call: TRBJ2-3
clone_size: .
cdr3_length: 15
cdr3_aa: CASSLGDRDTDTQYF
cdr3_nt: TGCGCCAGCAGCTTGGGGGACAGGGACACAGATACGCAGTATTTT

v_call: TRBV7-9
d_call: TRBD1
j_call: TRBJ2-7
clone_size: .
cdr3_length: 14
cdr3_aa: CASSLGQGGHEQYF
cdr3_nt: TGTGCCAGCAGCTTAGGACAGGGGGGGCACGAGCAGTACTTC

v_call: TRBV6-1
d_call: TRBD2
j_call: TRBJ2-5
clone_size: .
cdr3_length: 14
cdr3_aa: CASSAAGGPETQYF
cdr3_nt: TGTGCCAGCAGTGCAGCGGGGGGGCCCGAGACCCAGTACTTC

v_call: TRBV7-2
d_call: TRBD2
j_call: TRBJ2-3
clone_size: .
cdr3_length: 17
cdr3_aa: CASSLEFGRGGADTQYF
cdr3_nt: TGTGCCAGCAGCTTAGAATTCGGGAGGGGGGGGGCAGATACGCAGTATTTT

v_call: TRBV28
d_call: .
j_call: TRBJ1-1
clone_size: .
cdr3_length: 12
cdr3_aa: CASSLFFTGAFF
cdr3_nt: TGTGCCAGCAGTTTATTCTTCACCGGAGCTTTCTTT

v_call: TRBV5-1
d_call: TRBD1
j_call: TRBJ2-7
clone_size: .
cdr3_length: 15
cdr3_aa: CASSYDGTANYEQYF
cdr3_nt: TGCGCCAGCAGCTACGACGGGACAGCAAATTACGAGCAGTACTTC

v_call: TRBV6-5
d_call: .
j_call: TRBJ1-1
clone_size: .
cdr3_length: 11
cdr3_aa: CASSYPQGTFF
cdr3_nt: TGTGCCAGCAGTTACCCCCAGGGAACTTTCTTT

v_call: TRBV9
d_call: .
j_call: TRBJ2-1
clone_size: .
cdr3_length: 12
cdr3_aa: CASSGSGDEQFF
cdr3_nt: TGTGCCAGCAGCGGCTCAGGGGATGAGCAGTTCTTC

v_call: TRBV5-5
d_call: .
j_call: TRBJ2-2
clone_size: .
cdr3_length: 13
cdr3_aa: CASSLAGTGELFF
cdr3_nt: TGTGCCAGCAGCTTGGCCGGCACCGGGGAGCTGTTTTTT

v_call: TRBV5-4
d_call: .
j_call: TRBJ1-3
clone_size: .
cdr3_length: 16
cdr3_aa: CASSLDQGPSGNTIYF
cdr3_nt: TGTGCCAGCAGCTTGGATCAGGGCCCCTCTGGAAACACCATATATTTT

v_call: TRBV6-6
d_call: .
j_call: TRBJ2-1
clone_size: .
cdr3_length: 11
cdr3_aa: CASSQTSLPFF
cdr3_nt: TGTGCCAGCAGCCAGACTAGTCTTCCGTTCTTC

v_call: TRBV29-1
d_call: .
j_call: TRBJ2-1
clone_size: once
cdr3_length: 13
cdr3_aa: CSVDGQTYNEQFF
cdr3_nt: TGCAGCGTGGATGGACAGACATACAATGAGCAGTTCTTC

v_call: TRBV7-9
d_call: .
j_call: TRBJ2-1
clone_size: once
cdr3_length: 15
cdr3_aa: CATSKGRTFDNEQFF
cdr3_nt: TGTGCCACCTCAAAAGGGCGGACTTTCGACAATGAGCAGTTCTTC

v_call: TRBV6-6
d_call: .
j_call: TRBJ1-2
clone_size: .
cdr3_length: 14
cdr3_aa: CASIAGSANYGYTF
cdr3_nt: TGTGCCAGCATTGCAGGGTCTGCCAACTATGGCTACACCTTC

v_call: TRBV6-5
d_call: .
j_call: TRBJ2-3
clone_size: .
cdr3_length: 13
cdr3_aa: CASKNSITDTQYF
cdr3_nt: TGTGCCAGCAAGAACAGTATCACAGATACGCAGTATTTT

v_call: TRBV7-3
d_call: .
j_call: TRBJ2-1
clone_size: .
cdr3_length: 14
cdr3_aa: CASRLGPQSNEQFF
cdr3_nt: TGTGCCAGCAGGCTGGGGCCTCAGAGCAATGAGCAGTTCTTC

v_call: TRBV7-9
d_call: .
j_call: TRBJ1-1
clone_size: .
cdr3_length: 14
cdr3_aa: CASSLMRQGGEAFF
cdr3_nt: TGTGCCAGCAGCTTAATGCGGCAGGGTGGTGAAGCTTTCTTT

v_call: TRBV28
d_call: .
j_call: TRBJ2-7
clone_size: .
cdr3_length: 14
cdr3_aa: CASSLPATVYEQYF
cdr3_nt: TGTGCCAGCAGTTTACCGGCGACAGTCTACGAGCAGTACTTC

v_call: TRBV7-8
d_call: .
j_call: TRBJ1-4
clone_size: .
cdr3_length: 17
cdr3_aa: CASSKRRDADRNEKLFF
cdr3_nt: TGTGCCAGCAGTAAGCGGAGGGACGCGGACCGTAATGAAAAACTGTTTTTT

v_call: TRBV18
d_call: .
j_call: TRBJ1-4
clone_size: .
cdr3_length: 15
cdr3_aa: CASSPVGGANEKLFF
cdr3_nt: TGTGCCAGCTCACCCGTGGGGGGTGCTAATGAAAAACTGTTTTTT

v_call: TRBV18
d_call: .
j_call: TRBJ1-3
clone_size: .
cdr3_length: 16
cdr3_aa: CASSPLAGARGNTIYF
cdr3_nt: TGTGCCAGCTCACCATTAGCGGGAGCACGTGGAAACACCATATATTTT

v_call: TRBV11-2
d_call: TRBD1
j_call: TRBJ1-1
clone_size: .
cdr3_length: 15
cdr3_aa: CASSLLGQGGAEAFF
cdr3_nt: TGTGCCAGCAGCTTATTAGGACAGGGGGGAGCTGAAGCTTTCTTT

v_call: TRBV27
d_call: TRBD1
j_call: TRBJ1-4
clone_size: .
cdr3_length: 14
cdr3_aa: CASSPSGTGVKLFF
cdr3_nt: TGTGCCAGCAGTCCTTCCGGGACAGGGGTAAAACTGTTTTTT

v_call: TRBV12-5
d_call: .
j_call: TRBJ1-1
clone_size: once
cdr3_length: 12
cdr3_aa: CASGLADTEAFF
cdr3_nt: TGTGCTAGTGGTTTGGCGGACACTGAAGCTTTCTTT

v_call: TRBV19
d_call: TRBD1
j_call: TRBJ2-3
clone_size: .
cdr3_length: 15
cdr3_aa: CASSPQGSGTGTQYF
cdr3_nt: TGTGCCAGTAGCCCACAGGGGTCGGGCACAGGTACGCAGTATTTT

v_call: TRBV21-1
d_call: .
j_call: TRBJ2-7
clone_size: .
cdr3_length: 16
cdr3_aa: CASSKVRTSGEYEQYF
cdr3_nt: TGTGCCAGCAGCAAAGTTCGGACTAGCGGGGAATACGAGCAGTACTTC

v_call: TRBV18
d_call: .
j_call: TRBJ1-3
clone_size: .
cdr3_length: 17
cdr3_aa: CASSPSGTRRSGNTIYF
cdr3_nt: TGTGCCAGCTCACCCTCTGGGACAAGGCGTTCTGGAAACACCATATATTTT

v_call: TRBV18
d_call: .
j_call: TRBJ2-3
clone_size: once
cdr3_length: 13
cdr3_aa: CASLGGGTDTQYF
cdr3_nt: TGTGCCAGCTTGGGAGGAGGAACAGATACGCAGTATTTT

v_call: TRBV21-1
d_call: .
j_call: TRBJ2-3
clone_size: .
cdr3_length: 19
cdr3_aa: CASSPPEAGGQRVTDTQYF
cdr3_nt: TGTGCCAGCAGCCCGCCCGAGGCGGGAGGGCAGAGGGTCACAGATACGCAGTATTTT

v_call: TRBV7-3
d_call: .
j_call: TRBJ2-5
clone_size: .
cdr3_length: 13
cdr3_aa: CASSLSGQETQYF
cdr3_nt: TGTGCCAGCAGCTTATCAGGACAAGAGACCCAGTACTTC

v_call: TRBV25-1
d_call: .
j_call: TRBJ2-2
clone_size: .
cdr3_length: 14
cdr3_aa: CASSKLEGNGELFF
cdr3_nt: TGTGCCAGCAGTAAACTGGAGGGGAACGGGGAGCTGTTTTTT